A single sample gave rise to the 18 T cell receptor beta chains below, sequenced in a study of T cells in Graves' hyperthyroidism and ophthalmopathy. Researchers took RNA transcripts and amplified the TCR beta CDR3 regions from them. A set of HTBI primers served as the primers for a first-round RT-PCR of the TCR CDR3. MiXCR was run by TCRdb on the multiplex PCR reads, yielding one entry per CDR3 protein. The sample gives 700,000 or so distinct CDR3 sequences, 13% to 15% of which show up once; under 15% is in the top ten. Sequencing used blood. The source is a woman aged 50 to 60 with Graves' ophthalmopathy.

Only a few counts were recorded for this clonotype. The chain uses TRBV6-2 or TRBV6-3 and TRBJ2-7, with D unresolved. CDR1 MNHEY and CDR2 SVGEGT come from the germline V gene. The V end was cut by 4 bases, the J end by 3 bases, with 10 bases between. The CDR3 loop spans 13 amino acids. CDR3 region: CASSFRTVYEQYF. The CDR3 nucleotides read TGTGCCAGCAGTTTCCGGACGGTCTACGAGCAGTACTTC.

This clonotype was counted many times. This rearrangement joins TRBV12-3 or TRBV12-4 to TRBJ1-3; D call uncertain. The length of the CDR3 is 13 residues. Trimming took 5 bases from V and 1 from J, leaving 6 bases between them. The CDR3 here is CASSTRSGNTIYF. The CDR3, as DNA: TGTGCCAGCAGTACAAGGTCTGGAAACACCATATATTTT.

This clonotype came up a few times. Written as DNA, the CDR3 is TGTGCCAGCAGCTCGTATAAGGCCAAAAACATTCAGTACTTC. It is translated as CASSSYKAKNIQYF. This chain uses TRBV7-9 with TRBJ2-4; D call uncertain. V dropped 4 bases and J dropped 1 base, with 8 bases sitting between them. Germline lookup yields CDR1 SEHNR and CDR2 FQNEAQ (reference sequence). The CDR3 runs 14 residues. Full variable domain (rest looked up from reference TRBV7-9 and TRBJ2-4): DTGVSQNPRHKITKRGQNVTFRCDPISEHNRLYWYRQTLGQGPEFLTYFQNEAQLEKSRLLSDRFSAERPKGSFSTLEIQRTEQGDSAMYLCASSSYKAKNIQYFGAGTRLSVL.

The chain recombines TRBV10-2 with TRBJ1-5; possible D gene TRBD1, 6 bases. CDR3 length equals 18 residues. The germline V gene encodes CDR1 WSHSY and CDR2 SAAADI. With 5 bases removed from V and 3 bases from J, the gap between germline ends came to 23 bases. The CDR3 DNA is TGCGCCAGCAGTTTTAGCTCCCAAACAGGGAGTAACAATCAGCCCCAGCATTTT. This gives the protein CASSFSSQTGSNNQPQHF.

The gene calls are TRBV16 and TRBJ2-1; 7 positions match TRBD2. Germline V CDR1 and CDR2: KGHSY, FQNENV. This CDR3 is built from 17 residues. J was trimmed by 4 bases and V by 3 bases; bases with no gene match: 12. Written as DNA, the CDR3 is TGTGCCAGCAGCCAGACCCCGGACTGGGGACTATACAATGAGCAGTTCTTC. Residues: CASSQTPDWGLYNEQFF.

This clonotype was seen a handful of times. CDR3 DNA: TGTGCCAGCAGTTACCCTACGACCACCTTAGCGGGAGGGCTAGTTAACACCGGGGAGCTGTTTTTT. As protein: CASSYPTTTLAGGLVNTGELFF. This chain connects TRBV6-5 to TRBJ2-2; TRBD2 agrees at 11 bases. The V gene's germline CDR1 is MNHEY and CDR2 SVGAGI. This CDR3 contains 22 residues. J was trimmed by 2 bases and V by 2 bases; bases with no gene match: 19.

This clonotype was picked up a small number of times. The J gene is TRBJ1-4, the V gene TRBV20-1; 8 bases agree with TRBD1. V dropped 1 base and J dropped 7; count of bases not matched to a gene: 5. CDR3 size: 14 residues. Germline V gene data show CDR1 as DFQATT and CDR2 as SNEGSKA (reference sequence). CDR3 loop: CSARVAGGGEKLFF. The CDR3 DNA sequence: TGCAGTGCTAGAGTGGCAGGGGGCGGTGAAAAACTGTTTTTT.

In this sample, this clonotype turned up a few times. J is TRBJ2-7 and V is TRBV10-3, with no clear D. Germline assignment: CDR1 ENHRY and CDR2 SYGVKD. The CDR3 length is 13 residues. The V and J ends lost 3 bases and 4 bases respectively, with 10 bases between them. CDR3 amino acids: CAISEANVYEQYF. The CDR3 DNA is TGTGCCATCAGTGAAGCGAATGTTTACGAGCAGTACTTC.

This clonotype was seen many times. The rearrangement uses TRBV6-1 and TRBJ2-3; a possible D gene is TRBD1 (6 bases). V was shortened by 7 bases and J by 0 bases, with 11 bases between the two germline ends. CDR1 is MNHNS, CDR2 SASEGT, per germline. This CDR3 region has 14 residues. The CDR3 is CASTDSSSTDTQYF. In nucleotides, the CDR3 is TGTGCCAGCACGGACAGTTCTAGCACAGATACGCAGTATTTT.

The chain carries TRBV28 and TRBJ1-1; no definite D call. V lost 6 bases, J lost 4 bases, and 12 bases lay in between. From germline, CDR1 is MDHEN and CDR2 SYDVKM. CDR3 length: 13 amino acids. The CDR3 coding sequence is TGTGCCAGCAGAGCCGGGAGCGTCACTGAAGCTTTCTTT. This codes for CASRAGSVTEAFF.

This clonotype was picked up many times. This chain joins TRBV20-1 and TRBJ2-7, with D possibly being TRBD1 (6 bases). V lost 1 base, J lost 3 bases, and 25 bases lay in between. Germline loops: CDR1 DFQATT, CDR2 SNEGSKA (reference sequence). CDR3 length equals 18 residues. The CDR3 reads CSARGATSRDTEFYEQYF. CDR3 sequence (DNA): TGCAGTGCTAGAGGGGCTACAAGCCGGGACACGGAATTCTACGAGCAGTACTTC.

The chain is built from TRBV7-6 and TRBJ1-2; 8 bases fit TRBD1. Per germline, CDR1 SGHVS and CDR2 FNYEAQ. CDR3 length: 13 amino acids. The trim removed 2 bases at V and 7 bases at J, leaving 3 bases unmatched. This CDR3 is CASSLQGASGYTF. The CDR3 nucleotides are TGTGCCAGCAGCTTACAGGGGGCAAGTGGCTACACCTTC.

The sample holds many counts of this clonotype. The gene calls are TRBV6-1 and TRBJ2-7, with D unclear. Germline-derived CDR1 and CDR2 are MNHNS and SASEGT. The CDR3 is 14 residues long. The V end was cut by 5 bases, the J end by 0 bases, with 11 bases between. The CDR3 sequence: CASSWTRSSYEQYF. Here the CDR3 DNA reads TGTGCCAGCAGTTGGACGAGAAGCTCCTACGAGCAGTACTTC.

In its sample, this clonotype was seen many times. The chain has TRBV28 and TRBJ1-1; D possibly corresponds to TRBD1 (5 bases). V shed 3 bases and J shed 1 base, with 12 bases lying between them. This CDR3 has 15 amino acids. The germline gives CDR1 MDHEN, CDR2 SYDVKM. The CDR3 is CASSFWGQGNTEAFF. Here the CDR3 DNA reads TGTGCCAGCAGTTTTTGGGGTCAGGGGAACACTGAAGCTTTCTTT.

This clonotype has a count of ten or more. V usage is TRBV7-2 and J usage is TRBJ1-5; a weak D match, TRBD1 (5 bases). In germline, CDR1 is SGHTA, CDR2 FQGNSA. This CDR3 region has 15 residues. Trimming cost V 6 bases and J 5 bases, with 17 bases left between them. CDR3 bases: TGTGCCAGCAGTCCCGCGGCGGGGGGAGATCAGCCCCAGCATTTT. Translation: CASSPAAGGDQPQHF.

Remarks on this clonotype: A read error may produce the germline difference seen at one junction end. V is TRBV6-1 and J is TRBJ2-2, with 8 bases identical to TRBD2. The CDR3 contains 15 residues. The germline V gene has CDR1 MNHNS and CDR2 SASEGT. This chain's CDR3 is CASTRGGAVTGELSF. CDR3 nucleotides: TGTGCCAGCACACGGGGGGGAGCGGTCACCGGGGAGCTGTCTTTT.

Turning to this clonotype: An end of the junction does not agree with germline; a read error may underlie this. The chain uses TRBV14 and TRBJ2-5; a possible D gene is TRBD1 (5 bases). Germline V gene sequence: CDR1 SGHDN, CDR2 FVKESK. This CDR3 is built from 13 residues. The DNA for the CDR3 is TGTGCCGGCAGCCAACAGGTTTTGGAGACCCAGTACTTC. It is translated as CAGSQQVLETQYF.

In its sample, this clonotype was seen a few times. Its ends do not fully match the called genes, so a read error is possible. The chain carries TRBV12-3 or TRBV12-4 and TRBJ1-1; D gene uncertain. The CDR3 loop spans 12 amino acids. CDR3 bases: TGTGCCAGCAGTTTGCTGAACACTGAAGCTTCCTTT. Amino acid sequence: CASSLLNTEASF.